This paragraph reports one TCR beta chain. Its antigen is unidentified. The data derive from a study of OX40 agonist ivuxolimab in advanced cancers. Study results and caveats: Several nonresponders also turned out to have low normalized T-cell clonal expansion. The authors did not determine the antigen specificity of the expanded peripheral T cells. Researchers report that CD8+ T cells had, on average, more expanded clones than CD4+.

The CDR3 length is 16 residues. Profiling relied on immunoSEQ multiplex PCR, and the TCRdb table lists in-frame clones only, not all of them. The sample has 90,000 to 120,000 clones; 90% are singletons. The chain employs TRBV21-1 and TRBJ2-7; TRBD2 is the table's D call and was not checked against the DNA. TRBV21-1 is termed a pseudogene. The sequencing here drew on CD4+ or CD8+ T cells sorted from blood, taken in a trial of the OX40 agonist ivuxolimab. This receptor was identified in an adult with an advanced solid tumor such as melanoma, head and neck, liver or kidney cancer. The CDR3 is CASSKAPSGEAYEQYF. The CDR3 nucleotides are TGTGCCAGCAGCAAAGCGCCTAGCGGCGAGGCCTACGAGCAGTACTTC.